These T cell receptor beta chains were read from a single sample in a study of blood T cell repertoires in COVID-19. Measured with immunoSEQ multiplex PCR; TCRdb has only the in-frame clones, and not every one. The top ten clones hold 8.9% of a sample with hundreds of thousands of clones, roughly 90% of them seen once. The sequencing sample was made of PBMCs or T cells enriched from blood (not recorded which). All receptors come from a woman under 30 who had recovered from COVID-19. CDR3s include the opening cysteine and the closing phenylalanine or tryptophan. The D gene is left open where the match is weak. Expanded clones are given a class, and other clones once, few, many or no size at all.

v_gene	d_gene	abundance	j_gene	CDR3nt	CDR3aa
TRBV6-2/TRBV6-3	TRBD1	few	TRBJ2-3	TGTGCCAGCAGTTACACGCATCCTCTAGGGGGCGTGCAGTATTTT	CASSYTHPLGGVQYF
TRBV19	NA	NA	TRBJ1-2	TGTGCCAGTAGTATTTCCCTCTATGGCTACACCTTC	CASSISLYGYTF
TRBV9	NA	NA	TRBJ1-2	TGTGCCAGCAGCCCCGGGGGGGCCACCCCGAAAGGCTACACCTTC	CASSPGGATPKGYTF
TRBV5-1	TRBD1	NA	TRBJ1-1	TGCGCCAGCAGCTCGCTATACCCGGGACAGGGAGAAGCTTTCTTT	CASSSLYPGQGEAFF
TRBV24-1	TRBD1	NA	TRBJ2-3	TGTGCCACCAGTGATTTGGGTAGCCAGGGGGCTGGAGATACGCAGTATTTT	CATSDLGSQGAGDTQYF
TRBV11-2	NA	NA	TRBJ1-4	TGTGCCAGCAGCTTGGCTTCCCTTTCTATGGCGGGAAAACTGTTTTTT	CASSLASLSMAGKLFF
TRBV5-5	TRBD2	NA	TRBJ2-1	TGTGCCAGCAGCCCCTCTAGCGGGAGGGCCGATGAGCAGTTCTTC	CASSPSSGRADEQFF
TRBV19	TRBD1	NA	TRBJ1-5	TGTGCCAGTAGTATAGACACAGGGGATCAGCCCCAGCATTTT	CASSIDTGDQPQHF
TRBV27	NA	NA	TRBJ2-3	TGTGCCAGCAACCACTGGGGGGGCGCAGATACGCAGTATTTT	CASNHWGGADTQYF
TRBV7-9	NA	NA	TRBJ1-2	TGTGCCAGCAGCGGGGCAGCCTTTAACTATGGCTACACCTTC	CASSGAAFNYGYTF
TRBV9	TRBD1	once	TRBJ2-3	TGTGCCAGCACCGGGGACAGTCACCCAGGTGTGGATACGCAGTATTTT	CASTGDSHPGVDTQYF
TRBV6-5	NA	NA	TRBJ1-2	TGTGCCAGCAGTTCCTCCGGGGGGAGGGGTGTTGGCTACACCTTC	CASSSSGGRGVGYTF
TRBV5-4	TRBD2	once	TRBJ2-1	TGTGCCAGCAGCTTACCTGGGAGGGATGAGCAGTTCTTC	CASSLPGRDEQFF
TRBV5-1	TRBD1	NA	TRBJ1-4	TGCGCCAGCAGCAGCGGACAGGGGTACGTGGCCCCAAATGAAAAACTGTTTTTT	CASSSGQGYVAPNEKLFF
TRBV2	NA	NA	TRBJ2-1	TGTGCCAGCAGAGTAGCGGCGGTTCCGGGTGAGCAGTTCTTC	CASRVAAVPGEQFF
TRBV7-3	NA	NA	TRBJ2-1	TGTGCCAGCAGCTTCAGTCGCGGAGACCTCAATGAGCAGTTCTTC	CASSFSRGDLNEQFF
TRBV4-3	NA	NA	TRBJ2-7	TGCGCCAGCAGCCAAGATTGGGTAAGCGGAGGGGGCGCGTACGAGCAGTACTTC	CASSQDWVSGGGAYEQYF
TRBV7-2	TRBD1	NA	TRBJ1-1	TGTGCCAGCAGCAGAACCGGGACAGGGCAGAACACTGAAGCTTTCTTT	CASSRTGTGQNTEAFF
TRBV11-2	TRBD1	NA	TRBJ1-2	TGTGCCAGCAGCTCCACACCTAGGACAGGCCCCGGTGGCTACACCTTC	CASSSTPRTGPGGYTF
TRBV5-1	NA	NA	TRBJ2-7	TGCGCCAGCAGATGGACTGAATCCTACGAGCAGTACTTC	CASRWTESYEQYF
TRBV10-3	NA	NA	TRBJ2-1	TGTGCCATCAGTGACCTGGAGGAGCAGTTCTTC	CAISDLEEQFF
TRBV28	TRBD1	NA	TRBJ2-1	TGTGCCAGCCGGGGACAGGGGAACTACAATGAGCAGTTCTTC	CASRGQGNYNEQFF
TRBV6-5	NA	NA	TRBJ2-5	TGTGCCAGCAGCGTAGAGGGTTTTGAAGAGACCCAGTACTTC	CASSVEGFEETQYF
TRBV6-5	TRBD1	NA	TRBJ2-3	TGTGCCAGCACCTATTCGACAGGGGTTTCAGATACGCAGTATTTT	CASTYSTGVSDTQYF
TRBV7-9	NA	NA	TRBJ2-7	TGTGCCAGCAGCCCCCCAGCGGCTCACTCCTACGAGCAGTACTTC	CASSPPAAHSYEQYF
TRBV15	NA	NA	TRBJ1-5	TGTGCCACCACCACCGGGGGGTATAGCAATCAGCCCCAGCATTTT	CATTTGGYSNQPQHF
TRBV4-1	NA	NA	TRBJ1-1	TGCGCCAGCAGCCAAGGTGGGGACACGAACACTGAAGCTTTCTTT	CASSQGGDTNTEAFF
TRBV4-3	TRBD2	NA	TRBJ2-1	TGCGCCAGCAGCGAACGACTCGCCCAGGGAGGGAATGAGCAGTTCTTC	CASSERLAQGGNEQFF
TRBV7-2	TRBD2	NA	TRBJ2-7	TGTGCCAGCAGCGAAGAGAGCGGGAGATGGTACGAGCAGTACTTC	CASSEESGRWYEQYF
TRBV7-2	NA	NA	TRBJ2-3	TGTGCCAGCAGCTTAGGGGTGGGCTACCCTCAGACAGATACGCAGTATTTT	CASSLGVGYPQTDTQYF
TRBV19	NA	NA	TRBJ1-1	TGTGCCAGTAGTGTCAGCGTGAACACTGAAGCTTTCTTT	CASSVSVNTEAFF
TRBV6-1	TRBD1	NA	TRBJ2-1	TGTGCCAGCAGTGCTCAGGGGGCCGGTAATTACAATGAGCAGTTCTTC	CASSAQGAGNYNEQFF
TRBV5-1	NA	once	TRBJ2-7	TGCGCCAGCAGCCTAGGCCGGAACGAGCAGTACTTC	CASSLGRNEQYF
TRBV9	NA	NA	TRBJ1-2	TGTGCCAGCAGCGTAGTGGGACACCCCAACTATGGCTACACCTTC	CASSVVGHPNYGYTF
TRBV7-9	TRBD1	NA	TRBJ2-7	TGTGCCAGCAGCTTAGCGCAAGGACAGGGGACTTCCTACGAGCAGTACTTC	CASSLAQGQGTSYEQYF
TRBV2	NA	NA	TRBJ2-7	TGTGCCAGCAGTGAAAGTTCTATCTCGCCCTACGAGCAGTACTTC	CASSESSISPYEQYF
TRBV14	NA	NA	TRBJ1-2	TGTGCCAGCAGCCAACTCGCGGGGTTGGGCTACACCTTC	CASSQLAGLGYTF
TRBV6-5	NA	NA	TRBJ1-2	TGTGCCAGCAGACCGGGGGAGGGGATCTATGGCTACACCTTC	CASRPGEGIYGYTF
TRBV2	TRBD1	once	TRBJ2-7	TGTGCCAGCAGTGAAACTGGGACAGTACACGAGCAGTACTTC	CASSETGTVHEQYF
TRBV19	TRBD1	NA	TRBJ1-1	TGTGCCAGTAGTTCCGGCCCTGGACAGGGGGCAAAGGTTCGCCAGAACACTGAAGCTTTCTTT	CASSSGPGQGAKVRQNTEAFF
TRBV7-2	TRBD2	NA	TRBJ2-5	TGTGCCAGCAGCCCTGGACTAGCGGGCTGGGAGACCCAGTACTTC	CASSPGLAGWETQYF
TRBV6-5	NA	once	TRBJ1-4	TGTGCCAGCAGTTATAAGGAGGGGAATGGTGAAAAACTGTTTTTT	CASSYKEGNGEKLFF
TRBV19	NA	NA	TRBJ1-1	TGTGCCAGTACGACTTCCCAGGGTATTGGTACTGAAGCTTTCTTT	CASTTSQGIGTEAFF
TRBV9	TRBD2	NA	TRBJ2-5	TGTGCCAGCAGCGGCCTAGCGGGGGGTTTAGAGACCCAGTACTTC	CASSGLAGGLETQYF
TRBV7-2	NA	NA	TRBJ1-1	TGTGCCAGCAGCCCCGGGGGAGCTAGCACTGAAGCTTTCTTT	CASSPGGASTEAFF
TRBV7-9	TRBD2	NA	TRBJ2-5	TGTGCCAGCAGCAGCGCGGGGGGCGAGACCCAGTACTTC	CASSSAGGETQYF
TRBV18	TRBD2	NA	TRBJ2-5	TGTGCCAGCTCACCCGGGACTAGCGGGAGGGAGACCCAGTACTTC	CASSPGTSGRETQYF
TRBV9	TRBD2	NA	TRBJ2-1	TGTGCCAGCAGCGTAGAGGGGGGACTAGCGCAGTACAATGAGCAGTTCTTC	CASSVEGGLAQYNEQFF
TRBV24-1	NA	many	TRBJ2-5	TGTGCCACCAGTGATTTCCCGGGAGAGACCCAGTACTTC	CATSDFPGETQYF
TRBV10-3	TRBD2	NA	TRBJ2-4	TGTGCCATCAGTGAGTCTAGCGGGAACGAGGAAAACATTCAGTACTTC	CAISESSGNEENIQYF
TRBV5-1	NA	few	TRBJ2-3	TGCGCCAGCAGCTTGGAACGGGAAGCAGATACGCAGTATTTT	CASSLEREADTQYF
TRBV3-1/TRBV3-2	NA	NA	TRBJ2-1	TGTGCCAGCAGCCTGACCCGCAGGTCGACTGAGCAGTTCTTC	CASSLTRRSTEQFF
TRBV20-1	TRBD2	NA	TRBJ2-7	TGCAGTGCTAGTAGTCAGCGGGGGCACACCTACGAGCAGTACTTC	CSASSQRGHTYEQYF
TRBV28	TRBD2	NA	TRBJ2-1	TGTGCCAGCAGTTCCATTCGGACTAGCGGGTCCTACAATGAGCAGTTCTTC	CASSSIRTSGSYNEQFF
TRBV6-5	NA	once	TRBJ1-6	TGTGCCAGCGCAATCCCGGGCGGGAGTTCACCCCTCCACTTT	CASAIPGGSSPLHF